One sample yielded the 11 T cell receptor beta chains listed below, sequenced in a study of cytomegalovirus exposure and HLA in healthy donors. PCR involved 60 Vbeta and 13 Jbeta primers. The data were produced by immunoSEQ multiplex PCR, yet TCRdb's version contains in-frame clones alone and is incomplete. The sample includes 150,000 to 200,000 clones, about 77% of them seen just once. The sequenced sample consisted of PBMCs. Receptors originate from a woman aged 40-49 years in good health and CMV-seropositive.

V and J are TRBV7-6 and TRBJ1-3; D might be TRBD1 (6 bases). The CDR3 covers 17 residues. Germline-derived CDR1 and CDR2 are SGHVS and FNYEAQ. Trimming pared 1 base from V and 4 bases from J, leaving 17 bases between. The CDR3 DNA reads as TGTGCCAGCAGCTTAGAGGTCGCGGCGGGGGGCGGAAACACCATATATTTT. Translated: CASSLEVAAGGGNTIYF. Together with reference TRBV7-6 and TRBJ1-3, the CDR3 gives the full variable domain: GAGVSQSPRYKVTKRGQDVALRCDPISGHVSLYWYRQALGQGPEFLTYFNYEAQQDKSGLPNDRFSAERPEGSISTLTIQRTEQRDSAMYRCASSLEVAAGGGNTIYFGEGSWLTVV.

DNA for the CDR3: TGTGCCACCAGCGGAATAAGACAGGGTCCGGACACTGAAGCTTTCTTT. Translation gives CATSGIRQGPDTEAFF. This rearrangement joins TRBV15 to TRBJ1-1, with 7 bases identical to TRBD1. V lost 5 bases and J lost 3; bases outside the gene matches: 12. Looked up from germline, CDR1 is LNHNV and CDR2 is YYDKDF (reference sequence). CDR3 length: 16 residues.

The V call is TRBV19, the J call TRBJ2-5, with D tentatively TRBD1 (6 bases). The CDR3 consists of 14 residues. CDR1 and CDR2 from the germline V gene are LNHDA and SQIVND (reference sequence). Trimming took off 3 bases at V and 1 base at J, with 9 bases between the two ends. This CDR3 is CASSMGAGQETQYF. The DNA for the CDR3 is TGTGCCAGTAGTATGGGGGCGGGCCAAGAGACCCAGTACTTC. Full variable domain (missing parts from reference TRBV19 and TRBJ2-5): DGGITQSPKYLFRKEGQNVTLSCEQNLNHDAMYWYRQDPGQGLRLIYYSQIVNDFQKGDIAEGYSVSREKKESFPLTVTSAQKNPTAFYLCASSMGAGQETQYFGPGTRLLVL.

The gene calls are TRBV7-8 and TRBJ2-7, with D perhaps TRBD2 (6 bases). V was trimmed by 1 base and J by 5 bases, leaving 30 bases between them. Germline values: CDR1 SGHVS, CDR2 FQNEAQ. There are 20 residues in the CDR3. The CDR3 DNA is TGTGCCAGCAGCTTAGACCTCTTATCGGTCGGGCTATCGGGAGTAAACGAGCAGTACTTC. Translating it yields CASSLDLLSVGLSGVNEQYF.

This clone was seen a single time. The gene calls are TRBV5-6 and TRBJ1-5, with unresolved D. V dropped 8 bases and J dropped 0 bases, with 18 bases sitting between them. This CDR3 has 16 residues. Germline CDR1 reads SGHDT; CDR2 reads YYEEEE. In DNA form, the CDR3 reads TGTGCCAGAACAGCTTGGTCCGAAAATAGCAATCAGCCCCAGCATTTT. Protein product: CARTAWSENSNQPQHF. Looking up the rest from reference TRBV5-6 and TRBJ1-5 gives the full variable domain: DAGVTQSPTHLIKTRGQQVTLRCSPKSGHDTVSWYQQALGQGPQFIFQYYEEEERQRGNFPDRFSGHQFPNYSSELNVNALLLGDSALYLCARTAWSENSNQPQHFGDGTRLSIL.

The CDR3 nucleotides are TGTGCCAGCAGTCCATTTACGGGGGAAGAGACCCAGTACTTC. Translating gives CASSPFTGEETQYF. This chain uses TRBV27 with TRBJ2-5; TRBD2 is a possible D gene (6 bases). V lost 5 bases to trimming and J lost 3 bases, with 13 bases between them. The CDR3 consists of 14 residues. Germline-derived CDR1 and CDR2 are MNHEY and SMNVEV (reference sequence).

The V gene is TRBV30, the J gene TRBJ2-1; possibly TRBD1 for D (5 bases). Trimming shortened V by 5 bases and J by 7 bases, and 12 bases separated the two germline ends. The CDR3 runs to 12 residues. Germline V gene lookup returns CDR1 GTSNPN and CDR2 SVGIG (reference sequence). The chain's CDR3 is CAWGDRINEQFF. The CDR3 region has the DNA TGTGCCTGGGGTGACAGAATTAATGAGCAGTTCTTC.

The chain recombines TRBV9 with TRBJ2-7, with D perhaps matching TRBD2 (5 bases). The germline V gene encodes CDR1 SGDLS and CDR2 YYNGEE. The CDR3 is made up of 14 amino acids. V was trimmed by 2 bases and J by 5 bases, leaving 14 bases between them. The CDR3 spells CASSVFGDTDEQYF. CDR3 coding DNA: TGTGCCAGCAGCGTCTTCGGGGATACGGACGAGCAGTACTTC.

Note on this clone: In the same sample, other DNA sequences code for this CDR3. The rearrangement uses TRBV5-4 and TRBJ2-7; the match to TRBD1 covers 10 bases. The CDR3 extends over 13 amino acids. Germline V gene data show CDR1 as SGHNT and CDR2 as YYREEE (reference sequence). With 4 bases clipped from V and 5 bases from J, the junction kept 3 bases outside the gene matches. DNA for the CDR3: TGTGCCAGCAGCCGACAGGGGGCGGACGAGCAGTACTTC. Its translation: CASSRQGADEQYF.

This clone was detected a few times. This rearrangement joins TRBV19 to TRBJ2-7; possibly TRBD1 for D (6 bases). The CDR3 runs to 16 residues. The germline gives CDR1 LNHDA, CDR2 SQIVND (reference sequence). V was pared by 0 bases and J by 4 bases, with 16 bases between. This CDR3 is CASSIEAAGVGYEQYF. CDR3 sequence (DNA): TGTGCCAGTAGTATAGAGGCGGCAGGGGTTGGGTACGAGCAGTACTTC.

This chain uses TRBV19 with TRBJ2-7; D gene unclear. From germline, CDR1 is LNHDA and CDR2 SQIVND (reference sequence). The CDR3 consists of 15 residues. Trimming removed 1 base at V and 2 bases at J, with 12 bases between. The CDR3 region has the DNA TGTGCCAGTAGTATAGGGGCTTCCACCACCTACGAGCAGTACTTC. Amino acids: CASSIGASTTYEQYF.